Included here is one TCR beta chain sequence, with context. This receptor's antigen is unknown. No much larger clone exists at a distance of one base, and base qualities are not known. TCRbeta CDR3 regions were amplified from genomic DNA by means of the immunoSEQ Assay, a bias-controlled multiplex PCR. The paper's processing steps were these. The number of nucleated cells in each sample was estimated by amplification of reference gene primers within the assay. Sequence reads were collapsed and filtered to measure the absolute abundance of every unique TCRbeta CDR3 rearrangement. For each sample, productive Simpson clonality was calculated by taking the square root of Simpson's diversity index across productive rearrangements. The immuneACCESS repertoire file appears here via TCRdb, limited to in-frame rearrangements. These files lack a portion of the clones; in checked studies, under half of the deficit traces to unresolved V genes, and the cause of the others is not known. V and J calls and clone size are given by that table; D and trimming were obtained from the DNA. Here the sample has 130,000 or so clones; roughly 71% occur a single time. The top ten clonotypes cover around 20% of the sample.

From the cysteine through the phenylalanine, the CDR3 covers 15 amino acids. Here the CDR3 DNA is all that survives: 45 bases in frame from base 1. CDR1 MNHEY and CDR2 SMNVEV were looked up in the germline V gene (reference sequence). V is cut by 0 bases and J by 7 bases, and the space between the germline ends is 12 bases. Whole blood was collected in K2EDTA tubes by collaborating institutions according to the institutions' own protocols. For TCRbeta analysis, collaborators shipped samples in one of three forms: frozen whole blood, isolated PBMCs, or DNA extracted from either of those sample types. The record originates from a study of blood T cell repertoires in COVID-19 (dated by TCRdb to about 2020). Context from the whole study: Samples from collaborators originated in the United States, Italy and Spain and spanned both the acute and convalescent phases of COVID-19. Subjects who had been exposed to COVID-19, were actively infected with it, or had recovered from it provided the deeply sampled blood TCRbeta repertoires that made up the dataset. Where HLA class I and class II types were available, the types were taken from metadata supplied by the sample provider, not from assay-based typing. Nearly every sample came with metadata listing a de-identified subject ID, COVID-19 status, age in years and sex. The prospective study material was composed of cDNA or gDNA derived from T cells, B-cell-depleted T cells, or PBMCs. Samples came from the ongoing ImmuneRACE study (first 160 participants) plus 1,254 subjects from 6 global collaborators. The repertoires were made available in a free public database intended to serve as a resource for research on the immune response to SARS-CoV-2.

What the authors observed across the whole study: Clinical and demographic metadata were provided uncurated, with the amount varying by source and participant.

This sequence was found in a man older than 75 with acute or convalescent COVID-19. Input material: peripheral blood. The V and J segments used are TRBV27 and TRBJ1-4, with a tentative D gene TRBD1 over 6 matching bases. The DNA sequence is given as TGTGCCAGCAGTTTATCCCAGGGGAACGGTGAAAAACTGTTTTTT. Translated, this is CASSLSQGNGEKLFF.